These 9 T cell receptor beta chains originate from one sample sequenced in a study of cytomegalovirus exposure and HLA in healthy donors. The study ran its PCR with 60 Vbeta and 13 Jbeta primers. Clones were sequenced by immunoSEQ multiplex PCR, and TCRdb holds only the in-frame ones, with some missing. In total, the table holds 50,000 to 60,000 clones. The sample comprised PBMCs. The origin of the receptors is a woman aged 45-65 years in good health and CMV-seropositive.

This chain connects TRBV7-9 to TRBJ2-5, with 7 bases fitting TRBD1. The J call is doubtful: the DNA matches TRBJ2-7 better. Per germline, CDR1 SEHNR and CDR2 FQNEAQ (reference sequence). The CDR3 sequence is 14 residues long. The CDR3 nucleotides are TGTGCCAGCAGCGCCCGGGACAGTCCCTACGAGCAGTACTTC. Translation: CASSARDSPYEQYF.

The V and J genes are TRBV7-9 and TRBJ2-4; TRBD1 matches at 7 bases. Germline V lookup: CDR1 SEHNR, CDR2 FQNEAQ (reference sequence). Unmatched junction bases numbered 7, after V lost 5 bases and J lost 0 bases. The CDR3 spans 16 residues. In DNA, the CDR3 is TGTGCCAGCAGCAATCGGGACAGATTAGCCAAAAACATTCAGTACTTC. Protein product: CASSNRDRLAKNIQYF.

The chain is built from TRBV5-6 and TRBJ1-4; D remains unclear. This CDR3 comprises 14 residues. V was clipped by 4 bases and J by 0 bases, with 7 bases between them. The germline CDR1 and CDR2 sequences are SGHDT and YYEEEE. The CDR3 loop is CASSPGATNEKLFF. Written as DNA, the CDR3 is TGTGCCAGCAGCCCGGGTGCAACTAATGAAAAACTGTTTTTT.

The chain couples TRBV5-5 to TRBJ2-3; 10 nucleotides align to TRBD2. V gave up 4 bases and J gave up 0 bases; unmatched junction bases: 14. Germline values: CDR1 SGHKS, CDR2 YYEKEE (reference sequence). CDR3 length equals 19 residues. The CDR3 DNA reads TGTGCCAGCAGCCTGGCAATAGCGGGAGGCTCATCTAGCACAGATACGCAGTATTTT. This encodes CASSLAIAGGSSSTDTQYF.

The rearrangement uses TRBV11-2 and TRBJ2-5, with 7 bases aligning to TRBD1. The V segment lost 5 bases and the J segment 1 base; nucleotides outside the gene matches: 7. Germline V lookup: CDR1 SGHAT, CDR2 FQNNGV. The CDR3 is 15 residues long. The CDR3 region is CASSRNRGLQETQYF. CDR3 coding DNA: TGTGCCAGCAGCCGTAACAGGGGTCTCCAAGAGACCCAGTACTTC.

The rearrangement links TRBV5-6 to TRBJ2-1, with 10 bases lining up with TRBD1. In germline, CDR1 is SGHDT, CDR2 YYEEEE. The V gene end was trimmed by 4 bases and the J gene end by 4 bases; junction bases not matched to a gene: 5. The CDR3 is made up of 15 amino acids. The CDR3 here is CASSRRTGGYNEQFF. In nucleotides, the CDR3 is TGTGCCAGCAGCCGCCGGACAGGGGGTTACAATGAGCAGTTCTTC. The full variable domain, in which reference TRBV5-6 and TRBJ2-1 provide the parts outside the CDR3, is DAGVTQSPTHLIKTRGQQVTLRCSPKSGHDTVSWYQQALGQGPQFIFQYYEEEERQRGNFPDRFSGHQFPNYSSELNVNALLLGDSALYLCASSRRTGGYNEQFFGPGTRLTVL.

V and J are TRBV7-9 and TRBJ1-1, with 8 bases that match TRBD1. Trimming took 6 bases from V and 6 from J; bases not matched to a gene: 6. CDR1 is SEHNR, CDR2 FQNEAQ, per germline (reference sequence). The CDR3 has 13 amino acids. The CDR3 spells CASREGQEAEAFF. The CDR3 DNA sequence: TGTGCCAGCAGAGAGGGACAGGAGGCTGAAGCTTTCTTT. The full variable domain, in which reference TRBV7-9 and TRBJ1-1 provide the parts outside the CDR3, is DTGVSQNPRHKITKRGQNVTFRCDPISEHNRLYWYRQTLGQGPEFLTYFQNEAQLEKSRLLSDRFSAERPKGSFSTLEIQRTEQGDSAMYLCASREGQEAEAFFGQGTRLTVV.

The chain employs TRBV5-1 and TRBJ1-2; D possibly corresponds to TRBD1 (6 bases). Trimming removed 1 base at V and 5 bases at J, with 9 bases between. There are 13 residues in the CDR3. Germline assignment: CDR1 SGHRS and CDR2 YFSETQ. CDR3 protein: CASSLPTGYGYTF. CDR3 coding DNA: TGCGCCAGCAGCTTGCCCACAGGGTATGGCTACACCTTC.

This chain uses TRBV9 with TRBJ2-5; TRBD2 aligns across 16 bases. This CDR3 has 19 residues. In germline, CDR1 is SGDLS, CDR2 YYNGEE. Losses at the gene ends were 3 bases for V and 5 bases for J; bases not matched to a gene: 13. CDR3 loop: CASSGMGTSGGALMETQYF. DNA of the CDR3: TGTGCCAGCAGCGGCATGGGGACTAGCGGGGGGGCCCTAATGGAGACCCAGTACTTC.